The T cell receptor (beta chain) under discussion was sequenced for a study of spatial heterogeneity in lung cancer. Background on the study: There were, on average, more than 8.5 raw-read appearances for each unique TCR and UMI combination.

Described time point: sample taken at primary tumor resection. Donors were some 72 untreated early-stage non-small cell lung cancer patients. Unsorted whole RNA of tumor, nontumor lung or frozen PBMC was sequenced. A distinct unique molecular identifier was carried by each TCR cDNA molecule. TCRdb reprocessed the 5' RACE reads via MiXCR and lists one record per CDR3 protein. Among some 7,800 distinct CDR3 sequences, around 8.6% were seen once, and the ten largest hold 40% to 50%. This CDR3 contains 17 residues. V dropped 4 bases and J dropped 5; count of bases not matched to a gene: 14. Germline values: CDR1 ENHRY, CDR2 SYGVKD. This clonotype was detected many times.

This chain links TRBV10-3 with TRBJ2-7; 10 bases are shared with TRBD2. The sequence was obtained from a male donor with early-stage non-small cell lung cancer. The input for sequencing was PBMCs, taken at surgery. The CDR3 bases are TGTGCCATCAGTGCCGGGACTAGCGCCCCAACTTCCCACGAGCAGTACTTC. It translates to CAISAGTSAPTSHEQYF.